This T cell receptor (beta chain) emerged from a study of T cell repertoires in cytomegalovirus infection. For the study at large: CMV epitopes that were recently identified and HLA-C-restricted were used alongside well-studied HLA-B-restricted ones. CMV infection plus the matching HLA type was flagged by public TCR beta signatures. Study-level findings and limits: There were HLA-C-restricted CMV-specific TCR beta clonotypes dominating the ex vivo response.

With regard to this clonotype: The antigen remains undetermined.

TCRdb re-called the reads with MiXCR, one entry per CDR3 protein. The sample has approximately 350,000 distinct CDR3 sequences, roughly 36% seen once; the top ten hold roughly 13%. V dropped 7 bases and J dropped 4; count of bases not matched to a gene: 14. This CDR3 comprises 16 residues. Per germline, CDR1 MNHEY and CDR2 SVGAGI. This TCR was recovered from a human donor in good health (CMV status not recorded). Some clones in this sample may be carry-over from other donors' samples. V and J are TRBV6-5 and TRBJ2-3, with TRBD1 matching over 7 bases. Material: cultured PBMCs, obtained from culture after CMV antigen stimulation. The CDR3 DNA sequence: TGTGCCAGCACTAATTGGAAGGGGGCCCGGGCAGATACGCAGTATTTT. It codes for CASTNWKGARADTQYF.